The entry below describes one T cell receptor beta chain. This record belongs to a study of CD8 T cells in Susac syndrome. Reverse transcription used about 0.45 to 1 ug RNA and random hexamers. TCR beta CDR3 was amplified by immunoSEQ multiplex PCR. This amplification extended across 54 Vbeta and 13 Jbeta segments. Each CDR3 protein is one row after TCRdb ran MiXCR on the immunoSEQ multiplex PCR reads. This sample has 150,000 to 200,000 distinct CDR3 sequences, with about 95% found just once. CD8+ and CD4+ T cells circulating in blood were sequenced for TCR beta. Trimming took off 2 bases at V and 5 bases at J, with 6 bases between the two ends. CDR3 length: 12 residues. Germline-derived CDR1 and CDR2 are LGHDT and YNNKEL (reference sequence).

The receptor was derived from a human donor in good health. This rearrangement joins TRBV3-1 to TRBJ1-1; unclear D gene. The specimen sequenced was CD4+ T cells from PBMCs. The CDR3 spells CASSQSKTEAFF. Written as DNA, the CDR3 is TGTGCCAGCAGCCAATCCAAGACTGAAGCTTTCTTT.